The 21 T cell receptor beta chains below were found in one sample sequenced in a study of monozygotic twins with inflammatory bowel disease (dated by TCRdb to about 2019). Libraries were made using 5' RACE. The listed sequencing device is Illumina HiSeq 2500. Following reprocessing of the reads by TCRdb, the data hold one row per CDR3 protein sequence and no DNA is available. This sample's table carries over 120,000 distinct CDR3 sequences. 0.95% to 1.5% of the sample belongs to the ten largest clones. Input material: blood. The receptors here all came from a human donor with ulcerative colitis or Crohn's disease, or a healthy co-twin of an affected twin (not recorded which).

CDR3 sequence: CSAYPPGSYSPLHF. The chain recombines TRBV20-1 with TRBJ1-6; without DNA, the TCRdb call of TRBD1 cannot be checked. This CDR3 has 14 amino acids. Germline assignment: CDR1 DFQATT and CDR2 SNEGSKA (reference sequence).

The chain uses TRBV7-9 and TRBJ2-1; the TCRdb D gene call, TRBD2, has no DNA to confirm it. This CDR3 contains 13 residues. Germline-derived CDR1 and CDR2 are SEHNR and FQNEAQ (reference sequence). CDR3: CASSLLAGQEQFF. Together with reference TRBV7-9 and TRBJ2-1, the CDR3 gives the full variable domain: DTGVSQNPRHKITKRGQNVTFRCDPISEHNRLYWYRQTLGQGPEFLTYFQNEAQLEKSRLLSDRFSAERPKGSFSTLEIQRTEQGDSAMYLCASSLLAGQEQFFGPGTRLTVL.

V usage is TRBV11-2 and J usage is TRBJ2-3; TCRdb's D call, TRBD1, is unchecked because there is no DNA. The CDR3 is 17 amino acids. Per germline, CDR1 SGHAT and CDR2 FQNNGV. The CDR3 here is CASSRLRQVASTDTQYF.

The chain carries TRBV13 and TRBJ2-7; the D call of TRBD2 rests on TCRdb alone, since no DNA is present to check it. The CDR3 runs 19 residues. From germline, CDR1 is PRHDT and CDR2 FYEKMQ (reference sequence). The CDR3 spells CASSLGGLAGGRSSYEQYF.

This sequence joins TRBV12-3 or TRBV12-4 and TRBJ1-5; the D call of TRBD1 rests on TCRdb alone, since no DNA is present to check it. The CDR3 totals 12 residues. CDR3 region: CASSTGVQPQHF.

CDR3 loop: CSASFSGHYNQPQHF. The chain combines TRBV20-1 with TRBJ1-5; TCRdb's D gene call, TRBD1, goes unchecked for lack of DNA. The CDR3 has 15 amino acids. Germline V CDR1 and CDR2: DFQATT, SNEGSKA (reference sequence).

This chain links TRBV5-5 with TRBJ1-5. The germline CDR1 and CDR2 sequences are SGHKS and YYEKEE (reference sequence). The CDR3 sequence is 15 residues long. This chain's CDR3 is CASSLVDYSNQPQHF.

The chain has TRBV11-2 and TRBJ2-7; TCRdb returns TRBD2, unconfirmable since there is no DNA. The germline V gene encodes CDR1 SGHAT and CDR2 FQNNGV. The CDR3 is made up of 18 amino acids. The CDR3 spells CASSLRPPGTSGRTEQYF.

The chain recombines TRBV7-9 with TRBJ2-1. The germline gives CDR1 SEHNR, CDR2 FQNEAQ (reference sequence). The CDR3 covers 16 residues. The CDR3 here is CASSPFGLFTANEQFF.

The chain carries TRBV11-2 and TRBJ2-7; TCRdb returns TRBD2, unconfirmable since there is no DNA. CDR3 length: 16 amino acids. Germline V gene sequence: CDR1 SGHAT, CDR2 FQNNGV. CDR3 sequence reads: CASSPSGSGNTYEQYF. Full variable domain (rest looked up from reference TRBV11-2 and TRBJ2-7): EAGVAQSPRYKIIEKRQSVAFWCNPISGHATLYWYQQILGQGPKLLIQFQNNGVVDDSQLPKDRFSAERLKGVDSTLKIQPAKLEDSAVYLCASSPSGSGNTYEQYFGPGTRLTVT.

This chain uses TRBV5-1 with TRBJ2-3; with no DNA, the TCRdb D assignment of TRBD1 cannot be verified. The CDR3 contains 14 residues. The V gene's germline CDR1 is SGHRS and CDR2 YFSETQ. CDR3 region: CASSFGTNTDTQYF. The variable domain in full, with the rest retrieved from reference TRBV5-1 and TRBJ2-3, is KAGVTQTPRYLIKTRGQQVTLSCSPISGHRSVSWYQQTPGQGLQFLFEYFSETQRNKGNFPGRFSGRQFSNSRSEMNVSTLELGDSALYLCASSFGTNTDTQYFGPGTRLTVL.

The chain carries TRBV5-1 and TRBJ1-3. There are 18 residues in the CDR3. The germline V gene encodes CDR1 SGHRS and CDR2 YFSETQ. The CDR3 loop reads CASSPTLTAELSGNTIYF.

V usage is TRBV5-1 and J usage is TRBJ1-5. Germline V lookup: CDR1 SGHRS, CDR2 YFSETQ. This CDR3 is built from 15 residues. The CDR3 loop reads CASSPVPGINQPQHF.

This chain's CDR3 is CASSPEAGRGYTF. The J gene is TRBJ1-2, the V gene TRBV7-2; TCRdb returns TRBD1, unconfirmable since there is no DNA. CDR1 and CDR2 from the germline V gene are SGHTA and FQGNSA. The CDR3 has 13 residues.

This chain connects TRBV29-1 to TRBJ1-3; the TCRdb D gene call, TRBD1, has no DNA to confirm it. Looked up from germline, CDR1 is SQVTM and CDR2 is ANQGSEA. The CDR3 runs to 14 residues. The CDR3 sequence: CSVAGGAGGNTIYF.

This sequence joins TRBV23-1 and TRBJ2-1; TCRdb's D call of TRBD2 is untestable without DNA. TRBV23-1 is labeled an ORF, and its function is uncertain. The CDR3 totals 20 residues. The CDR3 reads CASSHDSRLASIFSYNEQFF.

The chain joins TRBV5-1 to TRBJ2-7. Per germline, CDR1 SGHRS and CDR2 YFSETQ. This CDR3 spans 12 amino acids. This CDR3 reads CASGDSSYEQYF.

V gene TRBV9 combines with J gene TRBJ2-2; TCRdb returns TRBD1, unconfirmable since there is no DNA. The CDR3 is made up of 15 amino acids. Germline CDR1 and CDR2: SGDLS and YYNGEE. CDR3: CASSPGTTNTGELFF.

The CDR3 protein is CASSLGTSKDTQYF. This sequence joins TRBV7-3 and TRBJ2-3. Germline V gene data show CDR1 as SGHTA and CDR2 as FQGTGA. CDR3 length: 14 amino acids.

The rearrangement joins TRBV10-3 to TRBJ2-7; TCRdb's D gene call, TRBD2, goes unchecked for lack of DNA. The CDR3 totals 15 residues. Per germline, CDR1 ENHRY and CDR2 SYGVKD. CDR3 in amino acids: CAISATSGPNWEQYF.

J is TRBJ2-7 and V is TRBV5-1. The CDR3 totals 13 residues. Germline lookup yields CDR1 SGHRS and CDR2 YFSETQ. The CDR3 sequence: CATREEVIYEQYF.